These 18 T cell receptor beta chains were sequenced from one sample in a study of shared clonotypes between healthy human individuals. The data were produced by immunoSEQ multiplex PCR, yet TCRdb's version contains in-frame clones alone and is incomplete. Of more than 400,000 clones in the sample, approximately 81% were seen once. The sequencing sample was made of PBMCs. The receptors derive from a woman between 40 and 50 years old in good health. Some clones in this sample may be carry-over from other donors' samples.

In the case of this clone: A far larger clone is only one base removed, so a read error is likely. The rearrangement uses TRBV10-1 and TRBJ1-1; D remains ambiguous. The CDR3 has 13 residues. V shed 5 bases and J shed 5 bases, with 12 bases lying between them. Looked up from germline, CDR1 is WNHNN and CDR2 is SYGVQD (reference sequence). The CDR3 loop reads CASSLGVSTEAFF. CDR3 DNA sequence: TGCGCCAGCAGTCTGGGTGTCAGTACTGAAGCTTTCTTT.

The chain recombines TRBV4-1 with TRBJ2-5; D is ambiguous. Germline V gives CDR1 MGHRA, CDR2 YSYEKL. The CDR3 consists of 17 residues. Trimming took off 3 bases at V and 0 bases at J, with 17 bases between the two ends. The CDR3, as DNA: TGCGCCAGCAGCCATTCCACTTCTCCTAAGTACCAAGAGACCCAGTACTTC. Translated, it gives CASSHSTSPKYQETQYF.

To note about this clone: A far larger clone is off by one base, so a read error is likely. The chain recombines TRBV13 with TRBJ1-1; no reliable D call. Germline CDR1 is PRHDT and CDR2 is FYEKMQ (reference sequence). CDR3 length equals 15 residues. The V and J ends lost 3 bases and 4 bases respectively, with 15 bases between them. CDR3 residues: CASSFLGSAVTEAFF. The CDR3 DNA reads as TGTGCCAGCAGCTTCTTAGGCAGCGCGGTCACTGAAGCTTTCTTT.

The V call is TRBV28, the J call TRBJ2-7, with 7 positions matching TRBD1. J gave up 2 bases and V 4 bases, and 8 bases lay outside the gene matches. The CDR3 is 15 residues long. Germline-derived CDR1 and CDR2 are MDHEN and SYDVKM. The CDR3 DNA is TGTGCCAGCAGTTCCACAGGGGCTCCCACCTACGAGCAGTACTTC. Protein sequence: CASSSTGAPTYEQYF.

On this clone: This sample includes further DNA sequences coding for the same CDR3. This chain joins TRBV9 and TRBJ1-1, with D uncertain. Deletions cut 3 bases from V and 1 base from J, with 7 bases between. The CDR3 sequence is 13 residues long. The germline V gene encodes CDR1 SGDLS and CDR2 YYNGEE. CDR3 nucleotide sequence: TGTGCCAGCAGCGCCCAGAGGAACACTGAAGCTTTCTTT. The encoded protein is CASSAQRNTEAFF.

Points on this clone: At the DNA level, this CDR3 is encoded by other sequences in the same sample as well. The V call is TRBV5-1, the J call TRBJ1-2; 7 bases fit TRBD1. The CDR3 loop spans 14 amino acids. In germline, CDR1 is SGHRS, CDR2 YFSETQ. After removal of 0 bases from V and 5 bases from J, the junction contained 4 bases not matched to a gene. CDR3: CASSLVSGGYGYTF. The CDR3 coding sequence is TGCGCCAGCAGCTTGGTTTCAGGGGGTTATGGCTACACCTTC.

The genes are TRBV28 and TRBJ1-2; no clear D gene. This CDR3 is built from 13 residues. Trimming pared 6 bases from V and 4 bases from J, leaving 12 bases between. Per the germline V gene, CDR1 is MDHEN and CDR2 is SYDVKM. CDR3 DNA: TGTGCCAGCAGGCGGGTATTTGTCTATGGCTACACCTTC. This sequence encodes CASRRVFVYGYTF.

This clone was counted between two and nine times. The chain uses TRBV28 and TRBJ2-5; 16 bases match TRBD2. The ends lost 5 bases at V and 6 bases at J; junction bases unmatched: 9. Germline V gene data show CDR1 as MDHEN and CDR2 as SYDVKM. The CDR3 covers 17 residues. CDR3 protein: CASSRPGLAGGRKTQYF. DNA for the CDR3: TGTGCCAGCAGTCGTCCGGGACTAGCGGGAGGGCGGAAGACCCAGTACTTC.

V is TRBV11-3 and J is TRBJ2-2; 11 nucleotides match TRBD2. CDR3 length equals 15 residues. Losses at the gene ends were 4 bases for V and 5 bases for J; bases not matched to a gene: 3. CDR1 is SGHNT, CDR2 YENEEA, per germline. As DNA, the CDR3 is TGTGCCAGCAGCTCTTGGACTAGCGGGACCGGGGAGCTGTTTTTT. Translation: CASSSWTSGTGELFF.

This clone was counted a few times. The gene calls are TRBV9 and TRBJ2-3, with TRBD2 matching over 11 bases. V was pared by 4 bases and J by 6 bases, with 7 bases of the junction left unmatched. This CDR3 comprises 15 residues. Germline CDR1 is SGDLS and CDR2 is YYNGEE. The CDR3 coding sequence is TGTGCCAGCAGCCGACTAGCGGGACCGGGCGATACGCAGTATTTT. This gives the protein CASSRLAGPGDTQYF.

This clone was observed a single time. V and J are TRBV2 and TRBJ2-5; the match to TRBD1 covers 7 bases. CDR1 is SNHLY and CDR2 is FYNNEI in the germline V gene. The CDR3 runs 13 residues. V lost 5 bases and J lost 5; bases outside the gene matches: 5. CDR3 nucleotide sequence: TGTGCCAGCAGTCAATTACAGGGGGAGACCCAGTACTTC. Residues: CASSQLQGETQYF.

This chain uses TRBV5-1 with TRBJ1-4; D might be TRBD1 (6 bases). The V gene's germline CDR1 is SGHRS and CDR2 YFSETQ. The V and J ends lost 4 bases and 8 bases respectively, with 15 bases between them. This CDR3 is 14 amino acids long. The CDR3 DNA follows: TGCGCCAGCAGCGTGGGGGGCTTAGGGGAAAAACTGTTTTTT. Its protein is CASSVGGLGEKLFF.

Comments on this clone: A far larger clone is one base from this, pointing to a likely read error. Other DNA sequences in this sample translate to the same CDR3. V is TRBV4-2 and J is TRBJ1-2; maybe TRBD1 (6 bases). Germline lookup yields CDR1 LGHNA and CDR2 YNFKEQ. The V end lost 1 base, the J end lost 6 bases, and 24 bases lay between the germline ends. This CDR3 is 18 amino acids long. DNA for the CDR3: TGTGCCAGCAGCCAAGTTGTAGGCTTATGGGGGCAGGGGAATGGCTACACCTTC. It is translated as CASSQVVGLWGQGNGYTF.

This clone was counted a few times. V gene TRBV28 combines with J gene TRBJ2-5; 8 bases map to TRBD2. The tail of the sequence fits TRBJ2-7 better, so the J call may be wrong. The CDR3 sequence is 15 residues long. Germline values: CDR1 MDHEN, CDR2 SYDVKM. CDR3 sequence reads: CASSGGLGSSYEQYF. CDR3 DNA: TGTGCCAGCAGTGGGGGACTAGGGAGCTCCTACGAGCAGTACTTC.

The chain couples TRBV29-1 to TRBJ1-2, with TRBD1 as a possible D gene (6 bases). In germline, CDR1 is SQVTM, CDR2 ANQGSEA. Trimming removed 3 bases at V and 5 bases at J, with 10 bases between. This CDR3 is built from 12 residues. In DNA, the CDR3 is TGCAGCGTTGAGCAGGGGTTTTATGGCTACACCTTC. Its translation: CSVEQGFYGYTF. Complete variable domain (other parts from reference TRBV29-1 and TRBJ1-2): SAVISQKPSRDICQRGTSLTIQCQVDSQVTMMFWYRQQPGQSLTLIATANQGSEATYESGFVIDKFPISRPNLTFSTLTVSNMSPEDSSIYLCSVEQGFYGYTFGSGTRLTVV.

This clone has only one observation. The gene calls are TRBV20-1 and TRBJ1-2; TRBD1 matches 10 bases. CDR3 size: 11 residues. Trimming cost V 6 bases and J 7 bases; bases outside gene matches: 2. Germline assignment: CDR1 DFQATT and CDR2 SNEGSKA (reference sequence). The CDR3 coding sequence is TGCAGTGCCGACAGGGGGCTTGGCTACACCTTC. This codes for CSADRGLGYTF.

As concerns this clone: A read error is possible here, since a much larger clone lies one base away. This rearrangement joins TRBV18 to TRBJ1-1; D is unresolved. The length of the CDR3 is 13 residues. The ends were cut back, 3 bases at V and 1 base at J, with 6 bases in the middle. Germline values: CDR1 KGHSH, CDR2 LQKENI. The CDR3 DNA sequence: TGTGCCAGCTCACCGGCGGGGAACACTGAAGCTTTCTTT. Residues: CASSPAGNTEAFF.

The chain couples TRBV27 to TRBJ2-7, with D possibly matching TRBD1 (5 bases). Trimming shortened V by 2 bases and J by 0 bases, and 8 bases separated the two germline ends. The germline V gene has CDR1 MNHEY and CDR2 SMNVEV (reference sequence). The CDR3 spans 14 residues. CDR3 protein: CASSLRGYSYEQYF. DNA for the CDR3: TGTGCCAGCAGTTTAAGGGGTTACTCCTACGAGCAGTACTTC.